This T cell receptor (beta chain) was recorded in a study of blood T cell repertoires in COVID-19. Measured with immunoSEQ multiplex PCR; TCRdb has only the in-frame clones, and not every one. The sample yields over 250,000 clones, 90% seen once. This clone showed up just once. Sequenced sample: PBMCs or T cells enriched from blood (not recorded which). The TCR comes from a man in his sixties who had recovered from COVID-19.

The CDR3 DNA is TGTGCCAGCAGCTCGACAGGGAAATCGCAAGAGACCCAGTACTTC. Protein: CASSSTGKSQETQYF. The rearrangement links TRBV13 to TRBJ2-5; 7 bases match TRBD1. The trim removed 4 bases at V and 2 bases at J, leaving 7 bases unmatched. The CDR3 extends over 15 amino acids. From germline, CDR1 is PRHDT and CDR2 FYEKMQ (reference sequence).